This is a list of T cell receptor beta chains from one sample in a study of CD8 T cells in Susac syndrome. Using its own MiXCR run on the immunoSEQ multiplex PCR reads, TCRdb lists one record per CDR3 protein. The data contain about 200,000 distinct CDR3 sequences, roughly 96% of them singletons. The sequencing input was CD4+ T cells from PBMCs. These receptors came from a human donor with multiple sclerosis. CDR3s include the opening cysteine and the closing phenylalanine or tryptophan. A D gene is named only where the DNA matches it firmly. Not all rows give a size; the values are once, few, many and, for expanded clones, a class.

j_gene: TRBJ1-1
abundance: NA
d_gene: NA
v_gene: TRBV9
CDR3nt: TGTGCCAGCAGCGCGCAGACAGGAGACACTGAAGCTTTCTTT
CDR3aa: CASSAQTGDTEAFF

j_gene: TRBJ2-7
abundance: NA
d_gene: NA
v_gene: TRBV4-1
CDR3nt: TGCGCCAGCAGCCCAATTGGGGTCCGCCACGAGCAGTACTTC
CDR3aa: CASSPIGVRHEQYF

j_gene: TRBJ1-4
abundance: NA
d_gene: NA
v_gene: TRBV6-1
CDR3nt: TGTGCCAGCACTAAACGTTCGGACATACTTAATGAAAAACTGTTTTTT
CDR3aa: CASTKRSDILNEKLFF

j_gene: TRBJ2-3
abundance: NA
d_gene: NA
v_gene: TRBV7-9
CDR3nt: TGTGCCACCGAGATGGCAGATACGCAGTATTTT
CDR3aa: CATEMADTQYF

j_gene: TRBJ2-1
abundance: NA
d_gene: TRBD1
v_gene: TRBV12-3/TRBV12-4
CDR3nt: TGTGCCAGCGGATTGGGACAGGAGTACAATGAGCAGTTCTTC
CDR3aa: CASGLGQEYNEQFF

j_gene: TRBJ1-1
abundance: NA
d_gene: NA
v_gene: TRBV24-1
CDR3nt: TGTGCCACCAGTGACGCCGGTCATAGTAACACTGAAGCTTTCTTT
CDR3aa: CATSDAGHSNTEAFF

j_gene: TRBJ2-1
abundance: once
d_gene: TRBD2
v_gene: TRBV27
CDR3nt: TGTGCCAGCAGTTTCACTAGCGGGGGCGGGTATGAGCAGTTCTTC
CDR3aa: CASSFTSGGGYEQFF

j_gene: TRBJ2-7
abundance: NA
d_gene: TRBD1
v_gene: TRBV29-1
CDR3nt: TGCAGCGTGCTGACAGGGTATCTCTACGAGCAGTACTTC
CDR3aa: CSVLTGYLYEQYF

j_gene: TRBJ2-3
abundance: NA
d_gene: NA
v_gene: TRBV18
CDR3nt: TGTGCCAGCTCACCATATGACAGAGATACGCAGTATTTT
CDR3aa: CASSPYDRDTQYF

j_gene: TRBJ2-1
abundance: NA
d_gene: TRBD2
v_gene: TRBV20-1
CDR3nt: TGCAGTGCCAGGACTAGCGTTGAGCAGTTCTTC
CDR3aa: CSARTSVEQFF

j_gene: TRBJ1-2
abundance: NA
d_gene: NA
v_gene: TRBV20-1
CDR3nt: TGCAGTGCTAGACAGGGTACGGTATCCGGCTACACCTTC
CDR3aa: CSARQGTVSGYTF

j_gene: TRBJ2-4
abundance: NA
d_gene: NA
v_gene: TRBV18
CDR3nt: TGTGCCAGCTCACCACCGGGGAAGTCTCCGTACTTC
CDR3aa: CASSPPGKSPYF

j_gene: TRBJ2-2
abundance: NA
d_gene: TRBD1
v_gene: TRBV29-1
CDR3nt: TGCAGCGCTAGACAGGGGGTGAACACCGGGGAGCTGTTTTTT
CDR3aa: CSARQGVNTGELFF

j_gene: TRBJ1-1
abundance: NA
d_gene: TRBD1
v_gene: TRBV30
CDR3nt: TGTGCCTGGGGGCGGACAGGGGGCATGAACACTGAAGCTTTCTTT
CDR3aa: CAWGRTGGMNTEAFF

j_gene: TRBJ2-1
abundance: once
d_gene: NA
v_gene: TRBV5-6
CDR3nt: TGTGCCAGCAGCTGGCGCGGGTCCCGCGAGCAGTTCTTC
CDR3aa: CASSWRGSREQFF

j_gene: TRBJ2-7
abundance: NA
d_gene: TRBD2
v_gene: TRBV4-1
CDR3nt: TGCGCCAGCAGCCAAGGTAGCGGGATATTCCCCGAGCAGTACTTC
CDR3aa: CASSQGSGIFPEQYF

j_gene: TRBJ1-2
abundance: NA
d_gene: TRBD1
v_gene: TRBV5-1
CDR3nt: TGCGCCAGCAGCCAGACAGGGGGAGTCGACTATGGCTACACCTTC
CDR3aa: CASSQTGGVDYGYTF

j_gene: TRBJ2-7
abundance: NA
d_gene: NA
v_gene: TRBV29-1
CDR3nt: TGCAGCGTTGAAGAGTGGGGACATAAACCCTACGAGCAGTACTTC
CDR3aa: CSVEEWGHKPYEQYF

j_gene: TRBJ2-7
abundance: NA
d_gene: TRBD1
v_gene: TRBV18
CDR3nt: TGTGCCAGCTCGACCGGGACAGGGGCCTACGAGCAGTACTTC
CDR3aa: CASSTGTGAYEQYF

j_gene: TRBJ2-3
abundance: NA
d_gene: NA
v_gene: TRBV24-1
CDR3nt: TGTGCCACCAGTGATCCGCTGCTAGTCACAGATACGCAGTATTTT
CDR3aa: CATSDPLLVTDTQYF

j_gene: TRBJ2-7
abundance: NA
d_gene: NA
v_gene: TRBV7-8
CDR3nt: TGTGCCAGCAGCTTAGGATTCCCGTCCTACGAGCAGTACTTC
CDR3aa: CASSLGFPSYEQYF

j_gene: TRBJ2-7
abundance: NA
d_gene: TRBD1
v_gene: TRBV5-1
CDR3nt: TGCGCCAGCAGCCTGAGGACAGGGGAAGACGAGCAGTACTTC
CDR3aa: CASSLRTGEDEQYF

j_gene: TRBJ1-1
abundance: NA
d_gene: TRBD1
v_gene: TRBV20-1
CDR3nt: TGCAGTGCTAGGGGCGGGACAGGGGGCGGCACTGAAGCTTTCTTT
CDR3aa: CSARGGTGGGTEAFF

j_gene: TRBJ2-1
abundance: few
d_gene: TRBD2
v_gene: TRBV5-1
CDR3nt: TGCGCCAGCAGCTTCCGTACTAGCGGCCACAATGAGCAGTTCTTC
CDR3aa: CASSFRTSGHNEQFF

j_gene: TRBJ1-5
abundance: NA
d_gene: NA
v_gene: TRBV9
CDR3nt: TGTGCCAGACTTCGGGGGCCCCAGCATTTT
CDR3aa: CARLRGPQHF

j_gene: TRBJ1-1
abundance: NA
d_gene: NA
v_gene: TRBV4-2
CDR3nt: TGTGCCAGCAGCCAGCTGACAGGTAACTCTGAAGCTTTCTTT
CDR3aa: CASSQLTGNSEAFF

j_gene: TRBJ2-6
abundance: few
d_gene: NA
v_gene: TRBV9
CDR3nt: TGTGCCAGCAGCGTATCTAGCTCTGGGGCCAACGTCCTGACTTTC
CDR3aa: CASSVSSSGANVLTF

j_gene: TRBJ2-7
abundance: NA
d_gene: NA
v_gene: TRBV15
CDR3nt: TGTGCCACCAGCAGAGATCGGGGAAAATACGAGCAGTACTTC
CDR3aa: CATSRDRGKYEQYF

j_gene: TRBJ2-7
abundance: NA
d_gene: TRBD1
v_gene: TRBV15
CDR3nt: TGTGCCACCAGCAGAGATGAGTCTACAGGGGTCTCCTACGAGCAGTACTTC
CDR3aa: CATSRDESTGVSYEQYF

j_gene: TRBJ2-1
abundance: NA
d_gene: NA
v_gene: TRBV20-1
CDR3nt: TGCAGTGCTAGGACGTGGGGGAATGAGCAGTTCTTC
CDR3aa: CSARTWGNEQFF

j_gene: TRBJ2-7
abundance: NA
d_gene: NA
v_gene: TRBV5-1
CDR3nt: TGCGCCAGCAGTTATACGCAGCCTTCCTACGAGCAGTACTTC
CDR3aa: CASSYTQPSYEQYF

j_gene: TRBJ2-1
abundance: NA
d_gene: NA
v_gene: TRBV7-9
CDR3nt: TGTGCCAGCAGCCTTACCCCTCCCGGTGAGCAGTTCTTC
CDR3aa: CASSLTPPGEQFF

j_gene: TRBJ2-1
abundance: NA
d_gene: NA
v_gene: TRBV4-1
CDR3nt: TGCGCCAGCAGCTTTCCCTCCAATGAGCAGTTCTTC
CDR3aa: CASSFPSNEQFF

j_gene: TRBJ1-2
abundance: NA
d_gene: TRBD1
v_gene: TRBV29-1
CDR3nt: TGCAGCGTGGGGAGACAGGGGGCGCATGGCGGCTACACCTTC
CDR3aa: CSVGRQGAHGGYTF

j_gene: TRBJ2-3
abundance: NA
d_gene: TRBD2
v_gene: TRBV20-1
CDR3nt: TGCAGTGCTCCCCGGGGTAGCGGGACTAGCACAGATACGCAGTATTTT
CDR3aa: CSAPRGSGTSTDTQYF

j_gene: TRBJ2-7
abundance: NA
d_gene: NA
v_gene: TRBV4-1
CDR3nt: TGCGCCAGCAGCCAAGAGGAACGGCTTGGGGAGCAGTACTTC
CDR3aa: CASSQEERLGEQYF

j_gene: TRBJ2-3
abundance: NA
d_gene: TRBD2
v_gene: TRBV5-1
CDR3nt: TGCGCCAGCAGCTTCTCCAGTACCTCCGGGACTAGCGGGGGGGGTACGCAGTATTTT
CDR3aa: CASSFSSTSGTSGGGTQYF

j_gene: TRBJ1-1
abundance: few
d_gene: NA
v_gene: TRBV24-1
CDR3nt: TGTGCCACCAGTGATTTGGGTCTCACTGAAGCTTTCTTT
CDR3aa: CATSDLGLTEAFF

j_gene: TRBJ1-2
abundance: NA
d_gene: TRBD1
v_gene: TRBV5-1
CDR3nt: TGCGCCAGCAGCCGGGACAGTACCAGTGGCTACACCTTC
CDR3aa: CASSRDSTSGYTF

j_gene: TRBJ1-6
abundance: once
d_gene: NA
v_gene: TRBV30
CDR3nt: TGTGCCTGGGGGACAAATTCACCCCTCCACTTT
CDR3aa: CAWGTNSPLHF

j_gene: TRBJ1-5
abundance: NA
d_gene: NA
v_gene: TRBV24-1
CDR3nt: TGTGCCACCAGTGATGGCGCGGGCCGGCCCCAGCATTTT
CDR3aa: CATSDGAGRPQHF

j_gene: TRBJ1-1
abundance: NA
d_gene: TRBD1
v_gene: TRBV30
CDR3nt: TGTGCCGCGGGACAGGGTGGCCCTGAAGCTTTCTTT
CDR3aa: CAAGQGGPEAFF

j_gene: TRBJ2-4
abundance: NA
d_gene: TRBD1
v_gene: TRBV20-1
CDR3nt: TGCAGTGCTAGTTCTACAGGGGGAAACATTCAGTACTTC
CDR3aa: CSASSTGGNIQYF

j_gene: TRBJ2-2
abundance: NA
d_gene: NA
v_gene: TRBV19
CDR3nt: TGTGCCAGTAGAAAAGCGGGCAGGGGGAGGGAGCTGTTTTTT
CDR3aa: CASRKAGRGRELFF

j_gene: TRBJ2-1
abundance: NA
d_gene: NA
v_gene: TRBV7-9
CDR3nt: TGTGCCAGCAAACACAATGAGCAGTTCTTC
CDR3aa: CASKHNEQFF

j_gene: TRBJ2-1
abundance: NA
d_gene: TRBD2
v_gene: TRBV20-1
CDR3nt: TGCAGTGCCCAGGGAGCGGGAGAAAGGGATGAGCAGTTCTTC
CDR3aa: CSAQGAGERDEQFF

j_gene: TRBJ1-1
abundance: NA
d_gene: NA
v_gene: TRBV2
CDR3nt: TGTGCCAGCAGTGAAGCGCAGGTAGCCCGGACTGAAGCTTTCTTT
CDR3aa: CASSEAQVARTEAFF

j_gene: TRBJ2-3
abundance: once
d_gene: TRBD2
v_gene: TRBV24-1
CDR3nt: TGTGCCACCAGTGATCACCGGGACTACACAGATACGCAGTATTTT
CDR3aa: CATSDHRDYTDTQYF

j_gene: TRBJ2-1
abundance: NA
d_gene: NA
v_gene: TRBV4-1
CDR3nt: TGCGCCAGCACCCGGGGGAAGGGTAACAATGAGCAGTTCTTC
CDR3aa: CASTRGKGNNEQFF

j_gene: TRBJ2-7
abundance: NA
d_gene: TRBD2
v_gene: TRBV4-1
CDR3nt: TGCGCCAGCAGCCAAGGACTAGCGGGAGAAACCTACGAGCAGTACTTC
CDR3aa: CASSQGLAGETYEQYF

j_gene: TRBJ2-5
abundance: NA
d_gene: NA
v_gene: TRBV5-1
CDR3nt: TGCGCCAGCAGCTTTGGCCTTTCGGGTTCAGAGACCCAGTACTTC
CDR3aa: CASSFGLSGSETQYF

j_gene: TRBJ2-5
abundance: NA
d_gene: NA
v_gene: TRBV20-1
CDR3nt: TGCAGTGCTGGCCTGGCGGGGCCCCAAGAGACCCAGTACTTC
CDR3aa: CSAGLAGPQETQYF

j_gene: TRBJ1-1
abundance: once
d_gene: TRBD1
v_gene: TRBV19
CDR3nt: TGTGCCAGTAGTGTCGACAGGGCGGCTGAAGCTTTCTTT
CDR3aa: CASSVDRAAEAFF

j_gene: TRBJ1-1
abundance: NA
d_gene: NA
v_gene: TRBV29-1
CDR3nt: TGCAGCGATGTGTGGGTGAGGAACACTGAAGCTTTCTTT
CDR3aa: CSDVWVRNTEAFF

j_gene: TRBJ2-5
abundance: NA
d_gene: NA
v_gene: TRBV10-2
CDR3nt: TGCGCCAGCAGTGAGTTGGGAGAGACCCAGTACTTC
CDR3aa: CASSELGETQYF

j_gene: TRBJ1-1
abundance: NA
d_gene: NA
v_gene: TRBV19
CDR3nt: TGTGCCAGTAGTACCACCAGGGAGGGCACTGAAGCTTTCTTT
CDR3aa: CASSTTREGTEAFF

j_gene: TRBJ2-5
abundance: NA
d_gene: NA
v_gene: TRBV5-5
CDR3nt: TGTGCCAGCAGCCCCAGTGTGCAAGAGACCCAGTACTTC
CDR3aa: CASSPSVQETQYF